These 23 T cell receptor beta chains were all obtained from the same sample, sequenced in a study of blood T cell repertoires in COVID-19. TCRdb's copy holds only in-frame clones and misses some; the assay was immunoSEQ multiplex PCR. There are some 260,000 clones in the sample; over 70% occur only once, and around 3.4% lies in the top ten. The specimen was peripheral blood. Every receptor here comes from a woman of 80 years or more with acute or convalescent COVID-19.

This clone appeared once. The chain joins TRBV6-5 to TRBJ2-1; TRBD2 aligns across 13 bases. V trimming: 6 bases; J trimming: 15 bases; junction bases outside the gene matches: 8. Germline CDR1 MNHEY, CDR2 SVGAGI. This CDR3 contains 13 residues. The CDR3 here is CASSAGLAGTPFF. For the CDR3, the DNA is TGTGCCAGCAGCGCGGGACTAGCGGGGACCCCGTTCTTC.

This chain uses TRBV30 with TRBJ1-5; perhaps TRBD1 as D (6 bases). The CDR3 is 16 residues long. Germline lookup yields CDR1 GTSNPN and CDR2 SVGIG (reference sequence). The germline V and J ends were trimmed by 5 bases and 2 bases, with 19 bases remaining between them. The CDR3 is CAWGVRGAVGNQPQHF. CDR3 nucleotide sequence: TGTGCCTGGGGGGTCAGGGGAGCGGTGGGCAATCAGCCCCAGCATTTT. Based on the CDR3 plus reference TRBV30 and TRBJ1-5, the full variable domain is SQTIHQWPATLVQPVGSPLSLECTVEGTSNPNLYWYRQAAGRGLQLLFYSVGIGQISSEVPQNLSASRPQDRQFILSSKKLLLSDSGFYLCAWGVRGAVGNQPQHFGDGTRLSIL.

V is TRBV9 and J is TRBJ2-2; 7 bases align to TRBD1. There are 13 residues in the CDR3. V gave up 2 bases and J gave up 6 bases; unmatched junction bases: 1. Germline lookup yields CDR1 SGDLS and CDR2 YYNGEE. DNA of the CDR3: TGTGCCAGCAGCGTCCAGGGGGCCGGGGAGCTGTTTTTT. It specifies CASSVQGAGELFF.

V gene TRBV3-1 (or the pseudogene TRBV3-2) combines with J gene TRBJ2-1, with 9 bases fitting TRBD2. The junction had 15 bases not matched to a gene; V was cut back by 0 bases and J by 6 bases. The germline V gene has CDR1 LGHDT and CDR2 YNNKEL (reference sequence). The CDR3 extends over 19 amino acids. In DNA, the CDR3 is TGTGCCAGCAGCCAAGAAATGTCGGGTAGGCTAGCGGGAAGCAATGAGCAGTTCTTC. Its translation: CASSQEMSGRLAGSNEQFF.

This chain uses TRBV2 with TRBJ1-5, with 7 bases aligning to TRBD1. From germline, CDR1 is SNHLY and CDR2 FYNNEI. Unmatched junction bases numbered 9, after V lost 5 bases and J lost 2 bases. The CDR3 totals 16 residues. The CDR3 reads CASSSVQGRGNQPQHF. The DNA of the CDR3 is TGTGCCAGCAGTTCCGTACAGGGGCGAGGCAATCAGCCCCAGCATTTT.

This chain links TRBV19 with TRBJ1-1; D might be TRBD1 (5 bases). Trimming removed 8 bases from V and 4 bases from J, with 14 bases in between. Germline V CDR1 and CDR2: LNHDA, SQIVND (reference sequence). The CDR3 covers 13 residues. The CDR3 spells CASSPGQGTEAFF. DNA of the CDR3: TGTGCCAGTTCCCCCGGCCAGGGCACTGAAGCTTTCTTT.

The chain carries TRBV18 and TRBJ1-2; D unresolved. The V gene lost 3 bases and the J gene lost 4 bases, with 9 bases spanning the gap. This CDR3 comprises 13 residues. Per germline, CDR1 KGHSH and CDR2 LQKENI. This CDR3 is CASSPSEAYGYTF. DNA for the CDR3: TGTGCCAGCTCACCCTCCGAAGCCTATGGCTACACCTTC.

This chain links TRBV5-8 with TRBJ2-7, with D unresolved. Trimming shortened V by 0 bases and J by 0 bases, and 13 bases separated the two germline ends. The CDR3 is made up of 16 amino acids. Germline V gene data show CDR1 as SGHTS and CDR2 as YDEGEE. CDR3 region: CASSLAWYYGSYEQYF. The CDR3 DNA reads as TGTGCCAGCAGCTTGGCCTGGTACTATGGCTCCTACGAGCAGTACTTC.

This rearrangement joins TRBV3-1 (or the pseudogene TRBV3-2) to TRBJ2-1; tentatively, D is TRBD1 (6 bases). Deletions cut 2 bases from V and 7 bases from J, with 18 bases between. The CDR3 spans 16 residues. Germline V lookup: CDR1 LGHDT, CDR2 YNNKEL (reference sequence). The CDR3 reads CASSQRIIHRENEQFF. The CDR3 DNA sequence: TGTGCCAGCAGCCAAAGGATTATTCACAGGGAAAATGAGCAGTTCTTC.

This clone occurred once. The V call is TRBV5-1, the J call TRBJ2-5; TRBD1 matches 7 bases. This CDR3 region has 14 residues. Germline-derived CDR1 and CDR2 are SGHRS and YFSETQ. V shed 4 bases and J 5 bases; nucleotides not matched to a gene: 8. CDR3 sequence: CASSGQVEGETQYF. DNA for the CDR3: TGCGCCAGCAGCGGACAGGTGGAAGGGGAGACCCAGTACTTC.

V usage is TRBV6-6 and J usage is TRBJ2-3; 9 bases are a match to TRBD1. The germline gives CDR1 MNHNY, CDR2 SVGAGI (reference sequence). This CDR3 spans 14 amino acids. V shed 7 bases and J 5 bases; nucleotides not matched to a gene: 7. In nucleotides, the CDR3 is TGTGCCAGCATTGGGGACAGGGTAGGAGATACGCAGTATTTT. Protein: CASIGDRVGDTQYF.

CDR3: CASRYGQANTEAFF. The CDR3 DNA reads as TGTGCCAGCAGATACGGACAGGCTAACACTGAAGCTTTCTTT. The chain employs TRBV6-5 and TRBJ1-1; 7 positions match TRBD1. CDR3 size: 14 residues. Germline values: CDR1 MNHEY, CDR2 SVGAGI. V was pared by 6 bases and J by 2 bases, with 6 bases of the junction left unmatched.

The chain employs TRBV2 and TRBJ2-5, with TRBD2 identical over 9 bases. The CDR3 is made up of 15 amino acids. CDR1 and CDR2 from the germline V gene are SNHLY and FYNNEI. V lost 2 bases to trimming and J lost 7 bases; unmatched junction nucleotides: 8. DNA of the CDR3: TGTGCCAGCAGTGAAAGGGCTAGCGGGAAGGGGACCCAGTACTTC. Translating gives CASSERASGKGTQYF.

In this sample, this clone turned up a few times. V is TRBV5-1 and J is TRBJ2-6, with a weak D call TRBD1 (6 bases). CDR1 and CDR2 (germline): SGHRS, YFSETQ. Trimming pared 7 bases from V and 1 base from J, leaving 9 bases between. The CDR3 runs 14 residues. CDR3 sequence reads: CASRQESGANVLTF. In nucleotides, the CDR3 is TGCGCCAGCCGACAGGAGTCTGGGGCCAACGTCCTGACTTTC.

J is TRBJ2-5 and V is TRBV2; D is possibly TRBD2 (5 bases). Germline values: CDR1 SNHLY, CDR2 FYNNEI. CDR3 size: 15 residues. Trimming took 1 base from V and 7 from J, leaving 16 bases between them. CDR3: CASSEVDGLMGTQYF. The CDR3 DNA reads TGTGCCAGCAGTGAAGTGGACGGACTGATGGGGACCCAGTACTTC.

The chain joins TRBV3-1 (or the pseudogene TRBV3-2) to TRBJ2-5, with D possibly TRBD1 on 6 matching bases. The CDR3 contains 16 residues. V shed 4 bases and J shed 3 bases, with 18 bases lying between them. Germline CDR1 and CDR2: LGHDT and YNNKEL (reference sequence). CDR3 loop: CASSPFPGHNKETQYF. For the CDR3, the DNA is TGTGCCAGCAGCCCCTTCCCGGGACACAACAAAGAGACCCAGTACTTC.

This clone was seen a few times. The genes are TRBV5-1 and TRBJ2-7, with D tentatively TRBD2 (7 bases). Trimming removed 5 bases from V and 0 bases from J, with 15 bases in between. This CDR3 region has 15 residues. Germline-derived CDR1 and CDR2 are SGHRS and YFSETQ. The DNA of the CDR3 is TGCGCCAGCAGTCCCGTAGGGGGGGCCTCCTACGAGCAGTACTTC. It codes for CASSPVGGASYEQYF. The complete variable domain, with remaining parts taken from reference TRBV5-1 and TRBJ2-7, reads KAGVTQTPRYLIKTRGQQVTLSCSPISGHRSVSWYQQTPGQGLQFLFEYFSETQRNKGNFPGRFSGRQFSNSRSEMNVSTLELGDSALYLCASSPVGGASYEQYFGPGTRLTVT.

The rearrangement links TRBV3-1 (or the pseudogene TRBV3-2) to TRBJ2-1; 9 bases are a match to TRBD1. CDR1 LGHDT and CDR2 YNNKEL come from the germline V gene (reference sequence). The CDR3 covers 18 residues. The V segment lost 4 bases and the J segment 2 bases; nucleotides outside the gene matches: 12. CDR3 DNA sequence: TGTGCCAGCAGCCGTTGGACAGGGGATGGGAGGACCTACAATGAGCAGTTCTTC. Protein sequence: CASSRWTGDGRTYNEQFF.

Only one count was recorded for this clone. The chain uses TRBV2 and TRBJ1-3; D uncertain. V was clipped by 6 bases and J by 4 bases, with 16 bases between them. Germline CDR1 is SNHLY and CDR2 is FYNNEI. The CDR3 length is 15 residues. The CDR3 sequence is CASRPTFSGGNTIYF. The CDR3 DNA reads TGTGCCAGCAGACCGACGTTTTCAGGAGGAAACACCATATATTTT.

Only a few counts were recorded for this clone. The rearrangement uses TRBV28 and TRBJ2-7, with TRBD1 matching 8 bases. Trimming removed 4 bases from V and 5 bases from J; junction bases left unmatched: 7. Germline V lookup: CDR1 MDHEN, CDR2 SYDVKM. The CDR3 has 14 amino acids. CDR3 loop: CASSSGGSRDEQYF. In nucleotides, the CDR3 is TGTGCCAGCAGTTCAGGGGGCTCAAGGGACGAGCAGTACTTC.

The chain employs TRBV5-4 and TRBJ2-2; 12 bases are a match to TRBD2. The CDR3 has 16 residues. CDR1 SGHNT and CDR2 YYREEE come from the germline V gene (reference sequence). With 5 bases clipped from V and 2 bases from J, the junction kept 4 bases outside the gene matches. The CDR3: CASSRLAGVNTGELFF. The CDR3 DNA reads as TGTGCCAGCAGTCGACTAGCGGGAGTTAACACCGGGGAGCTGTTTTTT. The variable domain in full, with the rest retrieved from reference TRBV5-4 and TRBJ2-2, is ETGVTQSPTHLIKTRGQQVTLRCSSQSGHNTVSWYQQALGQGPQFIFQYYREEENGRGNFPPRFSGLQFPNYSSELNVNALELDDSALYLCASSRLAGVNTGELFFGEGSRLTVL.

The CDR3 here is CASSPMTGSTGELFF. The CDR3 region has the DNA TGTGCCAGCAGTCCCATGACAGGGAGCACCGGGGAGCTGTTTTTT. V and J are TRBV7-7 and TRBJ2-2; 7 nucleotides match TRBD1. There are 15 residues in the CDR3. Germline CDR1 SSHAT, CDR2 FNYEAQ (reference sequence). The trim removed 6 bases at V and 4 bases at J, leaving 8 bases unmatched.

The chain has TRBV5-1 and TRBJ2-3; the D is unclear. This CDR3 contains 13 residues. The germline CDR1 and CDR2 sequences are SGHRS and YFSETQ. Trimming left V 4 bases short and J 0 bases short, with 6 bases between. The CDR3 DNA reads TGCGCCAGCAGCACCCTAAGCACAGATACGCAGTATTTT. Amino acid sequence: CASSTLSTDTQYF.